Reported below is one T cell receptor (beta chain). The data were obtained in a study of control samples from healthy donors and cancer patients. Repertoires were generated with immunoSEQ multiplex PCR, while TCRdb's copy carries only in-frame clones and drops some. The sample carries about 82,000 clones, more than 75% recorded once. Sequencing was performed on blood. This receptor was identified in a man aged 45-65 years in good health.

CDR3 DNA: TGTGCCAGCAGCCCGATCCGGGGGTTCGGTGGCTACACCTTC. Translating gives CASSPIRGFGGYTF. The chain is built from TRBV7-8 and TRBJ1-2; a possible D gene is TRBD1 (5 bases). V dropped 5 bases and J dropped 7 bases, with 17 bases sitting between them. CDR3 length: 14 residues. Germline V CDR1 and CDR2: SGHVS, FQNEAQ.